This T cell receptor (beta chain) appears in the sequencing data of a study of blood T cell repertoires in COVID-19 (TCRdb year 2020). Some background on the complete study: Collaborator samples came from the United States, Italy and Spain and covered acute and convalescent phases of COVID-19. The material from the prospective study consisted of cDNA or gDNA derived from T cells, B-cell-depleted T cells, or PBMCs. Subjects who had been exposed to COVID-19, were actively infected with it, or had recovered from it provided the deeply sampled blood TCRbeta repertoires that made up the dataset. The repertoires were released in a freely available public database intended as a resource for research on the immune response to SARS-CoV-2. The samples were drawn from the first 160 participants of the ongoing ImmuneRACE study and from more than 1,000 subjects provided by 6 global collaborators. The sample metadata nearly always contained a de-identified subject ID, COVID-19 status, age in years and sex. Where available, HLA class I and class II types were obtained from metadata supplied by the sample provider rather than from assay-based typing. Study-wide conclusions, independent of this receptor: Clinical and demographic metadata were provided uncurated, with the amount varying by source and participant.

TCRbeta CDR3 regions were amplified from genomic DNA using the immunoSEQ Assay, a bias-controlled multiplex PCR. The study's own analysis went as follows. The number of nucleated cells in each sample was estimated from the amplification of reference gene primers within the assay. To quantify the absolute abundance of each unique TCRbeta CDR3 rearrangement, sequence reads were collapsed and filtered. For each sample, productive Simpson clonality was calculated as the square root of Simpson's diversity index across productive rearrangements. TCRdb holds this immuneACCESS table with in-frame rearrangements only. Some clones are missing; in checked studies, unresolved V genes explain under half, and the rest has no known cause. V and J calls and clone size are as listed in that table; D and trimming were resolved from the DNA. The sample table records a few hundred thousand clones; 82% of these occur just once. Around 3.2% of the sample rests with the top ten.

Counted from cysteine to phenylalanine, this CDR3 has 16 amino acids. Only the CDR3 DNA is retained, 48 bases long and in frame from the first base. CDR1 SNHLY and CDR2 FYNNEI were looked up in the germline V gene. A distance of 18 bases separates the germline ends of V and J, which lose 6 bases and 1 base respectively. Remarks on this clone: Its antigen is currently not known. No qualities accompany the bases; no much larger clone lies one base away.

The collaborating institutions used their own protocols to collect whole blood in K2EDTA tubes. Collaborator samples were shipped for TCRbeta analysis as frozen whole blood, isolated PBMCs, or DNA extracted from either sample type. The source of this sequence is a woman aged 18-30 years with acute or convalescent COVID-19. The chain is made from TRBV2 and TRBJ1-1, with TRBD1 perhaps the D gene, on 6 matching bases. Sequencing was carried out using peripheral blood. Here the CDR3 is given as CASSGGRGGWNTEAFF. The DNA is as follows: TGTGCCAGCAGCGGCGGCAGGGGCGGGTGGAACACTGAAGCTTTCTTT. When the CDR3 is completed using the reference TRBV2 and TRBJ1-1 genes on either side, the full variable domain is EPEVTQTPSHQVTQMGQEVILRCVPISNHLYFYWYRQILGQKVEFLVSFYNNEISEKSEIFDDQFSVERPDGSNFTLKIRSTKLEDSAMYFCASSGGRGGWNTEAFFGQGTRLTVV.